Listed here are 21 T cell receptor beta chains from one sample, sequenced in a study of cytomegalovirus exposure and HLA in healthy donors. Use of 60 Vbeta and 13 Jbeta primers characterized the PCR. Assay: immunoSEQ multiplex PCR; the TCRdb copy retains only in-frame clones and omits some. The sample gives roughly 80,000 clones, roughly 80% of which show up once; around 1.9% is in the top ten. Sequenced: PBMCs. The receptors derive from a young woman in good health and CMV-seronegative.

The J gene is TRBJ2-1, the V gene TRBV7-9, with 8 bases matching TRBD2. This CDR3 contains 12 residues. The V and J ends lost 5 bases and 9 bases, in that order; junction bases with no gene match: 3. Germline CDR1 is SEHNR and CDR2 is FQNEAQ (reference sequence). This CDR3 is CASSETSGEQFF. DNA for the CDR3: TGTGCCAGCAGCGAAACTAGCGGTGAGCAGTTCTTC.

The chain employs TRBV19 and TRBJ1-1; D remains ambiguous. The length of the CDR3 is 13 residues. Trimming removed 3 bases at V and 1 base at J, with 6 bases between. The germline gives CDR1 LNHDA, CDR2 SQIVND (reference sequence). The CDR3 reads CASSIGGNTEAFF. The CDR3 nucleotides are TGTGCCAGTAGTATCGGTGGGAACACTGAAGCTTTCTTT.

The CDR3 spells CARSSPYHDRNQETQYF. The CDR3 nucleotides are TGTGCCAGAAGCTCCCCCTACCACGACAGAAACCAAGAGACCCAGTACTTC. The gene calls are TRBV5-3 and TRBJ2-5; D is possibly TRBD1 (5 bases). TRBV5-3 is recorded as an ORF, its role being uncertain. Trimming removed 3 bases at V and 0 bases at J, with 18 bases between. This CDR3 is 17 amino acids long.

The genes are TRBV6-5 and TRBJ2-6; no definite D call. Germline V gives CDR1 MNHEY, CDR2 SVGAGI. The V gene lost 2 bases and the J gene lost 4 bases, with 6 bases spanning the gap. CDR3 length: 14 residues. For the CDR3, the DNA is TGTGCCAGCAGTTACCTAGGCGGGGCCAACGTCCTGACTTTC. Translating it yields CASSYLGGANVLTF.

The chain couples TRBV10-3 to TRBJ1-1; D perhaps matches TRBD1 (6 bases). Germline CDR1 reads ENHRY; CDR2 reads SYGVKD. The ends were cut back, 1 base at V and 0 bases at J, with 21 bases in the middle. The CDR3 extends over 19 amino acids. The CDR3 here is CAISEYGSDTGFMNTEAFF. The CDR3 coding sequence is TGTGCCATCAGTGAGTATGGTTCGGATACAGGGTTCATGAACACTGAAGCTTTCTTT.

This chain links TRBV7-3 with TRBJ1-1, with D unclear. Germline V gives CDR1 SGHTA, CDR2 FQGTGA. The CDR3 extends over 14 amino acids. The V gene lost 6 bases and the J gene lost 6 bases, with 17 bases spanning the gap. The CDR3 DNA follows: TGTGCCAGCAGTCCAAGGGCGGGTGGGTCTGAAGCTTTCTTT. Translation gives CASSPRAGGSEAFF.

This clone has a handful of counts. The chain joins TRBV5-8 to TRBJ1-2, with 8 bases aligning to TRBD1. V lost 0 bases, J lost 4 bases, and 2 bases stayed unmatched. This CDR3 is built from 14 residues. CDR1 and CDR2 from the germline V gene are SGHTS and YDEGEE. CDR3 sequence: CASSLGQGSYGYTF. The CDR3 coding sequence is TGTGCCAGCAGCTTGGGACAGGGGTCCTATGGCTACACCTTC. The whole variable domain, remainder taken from reference TRBV5-8 and TRBJ1-2, is EAGVTQSPTHLIKTRGQQATLRCSPISGHTSVYWYQQALGLGLQFLLWYDEGEERNRGNFPPRFSGRQFPNYSSELNVNALELEDSALYLCASSLGQGSYGYTFGSGTRLTVV.

This chain uses TRBV5-1 with TRBJ2-1; a possible D gene is TRBD1 (6 bases). Per the germline V gene, CDR1 is SGHRS and CDR2 is YFSETQ. Trimming pared 0 bases from V and 7 bases from J, leaving 17 bases between. The CDR3 runs 16 residues. The CDR3 region has the DNA TGCGCCAGCAGCTTGGCCCTGGGGGCGTTCGGTAATGAGCAGTTCTTC. It translates to CASSLALGAFGNEQFF.

About this clone itself: At one boundary the junction diverges from the germline segment, which might be a read error. The J gene is TRBJ2-1, the V gene TRBV28; 14 nucleotides match TRBD2. Germline assignment: CDR1 MDHEN and CDR2 SYDVKM. This CDR3 has 12 amino acids. The CDR3 DNA reads as TGTGCCAGCAGCCGGACTAGCGGGAGGTGGATCTTC. The encoded protein is CASSRTSGRWIF. Based on the CDR3 plus reference TRBV28 and TRBJ2-1, the full variable domain is DVKVTQSSRYLVKRTGEKVFLECVQDMDHENMFWYRQDPGLGLRLIYFSYDVKMKEKGDIPEGYSVSREKKERFSLILESASTNQTSMYLCASSRTSGRWIFGPGTRLTVL.

This sequence joins TRBV7-9 and TRBJ2-1; D is unclear. This CDR3 has 15 residues. Between the trimmed V and J ends, which lost 2 bases and 3 bases, there was a span of 11 bases. Germline V gene lookup returns CDR1 SEHNR and CDR2 FQNEAQ (reference sequence). The CDR3 loop is CASSLLSGGYNEQFF. The CDR3 coding sequence is TGTGCCAGCAGCTTATTATCCGGCGGCTACAATGAGCAGTTCTTC.

This chain links TRBV7-9 with TRBJ2-3, with TRBD2 identical over 8 bases. With V trimmed by 5 bases and J by 6 bases, 10 bases remained unmatched. CDR1 and CDR2 (germline): SEHNR, FQNEAQ (reference sequence). The CDR3 sequence is 15 residues long. CDR3 protein: CASSPGLGPEDTQYF. The CDR3 nucleotides read TGTGCCAGCAGCCCGGGACTAGGCCCCGAGGATACGCAGTATTTT.

The chain carries TRBV5-5 and TRBJ2-7; perhaps TRBD1 as D (7 bases). Trimming took off 4 bases at V and 7 bases at J, with 21 bases between the two ends. Germline CDR1 and CDR2: SGHKS and YYEKEE (reference sequence). There are 15 residues in the CDR3. The CDR3 protein is CASSVGGQPTQEQYF. DNA of the CDR3: TGTGCCAGCAGCGTCGGGGGACAGCCCACGCAGGAGCAGTACTTC.

The chain recombines TRBV9 with TRBJ1-1; the D is unclear. V lost 0 bases and J 4 bases, leaving 7 bases between the germline ends. Looked up from germline, CDR1 is SGDLS and CDR2 is YYNGEE. This CDR3 has 13 amino acids. The CDR3 region is CASSVEFSTEAFF. The CDR3 coding sequence is TGTGCCAGCAGCGTAGAATTTAGCACTGAAGCTTTCTTT. The whole variable domain, remainder taken from reference TRBV9 and TRBJ1-1, is DSGVTQTPKHLITATGQRVTLRCSPRSGDLSVYWYQQSLDQGLQFLIQYYNGEERAKGNILERFSAQQFPDLHSELNLSSLELGDSALYFCASSVEFSTEAFFGQGTRLTVV.

This rearrangement joins TRBV6-5 to TRBJ1-2; 8 nucleotides agree with TRBD1. The V and J ends lost 6 bases and 7 bases, in that order; junction bases with no gene match: 7. This CDR3 comprises 13 residues. Looked up from germline, CDR1 is MNHEY and CDR2 is SVGAGI. CDR3: CASSLDDRGGYTF. CDR3 nucleotides: TGTGCCAGCAGCCTAGATGACAGGGGTGGCTACACCTTC.

This clone was observed a single time. The CDR3 protein is CASSSGLAEGTEAFF. Written as DNA, the CDR3 is TGCGCCAGCAGCTCCGGACTCGCCGAGGGAACTGAAGCTTTCTTT. The V call is TRBV5-1, the J call TRBJ1-1; no reliable D call. V was trimmed by 3 bases and J by 5 bases, leaving 17 bases between them. Germline lookup yields CDR1 SGHRS and CDR2 YFSETQ. The CDR3 is 15 amino acids.

This chain links TRBV5-5 with TRBJ1-5; D is perhaps TRBD1 (6 bases). CDR3 length: 14 amino acids. The V end was cut by 4 bases, the J end by 3 bases, with 11 bases between. Looked up from germline, CDR1 is SGHKS and CDR2 is YYEKEE (reference sequence). CDR3 residues: CASSLGQLNQPQHF. The CDR3 DNA follows: TGTGCCAGCAGCCTAGGACAGCTCAATCAGCCCCAGCATTTT.

The chain uses TRBV19 and TRBJ2-2; the match to TRBD2 covers 12 bases. Germline V CDR1 and CDR2: LNHDA, SQIVND (reference sequence). V gave up 8 bases and J gave up 3 bases; unmatched junction bases: 1. This CDR3 region has 14 residues. The DNA for the CDR3 is TGTGCCAGTCGACTAGCGGGAGACACCGGGGAGCTGTTTTTT. Its translation is CASRLAGDTGELFF.

V is TRBV28 and J is TRBJ1-4, with D maybe TRBD1 (5 bases). V gave up 6 bases and J gave up 4 bases, with 15 bases separating them. The germline V gene has CDR1 MDHEN and CDR2 SYDVKM. The CDR3 length is 15 residues. The CDR3 loop reads CASRYTGGINEKLFF. DNA of the CDR3: TGTGCCAGCAGATATACCGGGGGAATTAATGAAAAACTGTTTTTT.

The chain joins TRBV4-2 to TRBJ2-2; D is unresolved. From germline, CDR1 is LGHNA and CDR2 YNFKEQ. CDR3 length equals 15 residues. Between the trimmed V and J ends, which lost 1 base and 3 bases, there was a span of 9 bases. The CDR3: CASSQASLDTGELFF. CDR3 sequence (DNA): TGTGCCAGCAGCCAAGCGTCTCTAGACACCGGGGAGCTGTTTTTT.

The chain joins TRBV6-4 to TRBJ2-3; 8 bases are a match to TRBD2. After removal of 0 bases from V and 3 bases from J, the junction contained 5 bases not matched to a gene. Germline V gene sequence: CDR1 MRHNA, CDR2 SNTAGT. The CDR3 length is 16 residues. The CDR3 coding sequence is TGTGCCAGCAGTGACTCAGCGGGACTAGGAACAGATACGCAGTATTTT. This sequence encodes CASSDSAGLGTDTQYF.

This chain joins TRBV23-1 and TRBJ1-4, with D uncertain. TRBV23-1 is known as an ORF, though its function is uncertain. V was trimmed by 2 bases and J by 8 bases, leaving 6 bases between them. CDR3 length equals 12 residues. The CDR3 nucleotides read TGCGCCAGCAGTCAACCAGGAGAAAAACTGTTTTTT. Residues: CASSQPGEKLFF.